This is a list of T cell receptor beta chains from one sample in a study of blood T cells in healthy people across ages. TCRdb reprocessed the 5' RACE reads via MiXCR and lists one record per CDR3 protein. Among some 900,000 distinct CDR3 sequences listed, 40% to 60% were seen once. Sequenced sample: blood. The source of these receptors is a man under 40 in good health. Each CDR3 is given with its conserved first and last residue. A D gene is named only where the DNA matches it firmly. Clone size is shown for a subset of rows, as once, few, many or a class of expanded clone.

J gene: TRBJ1-5; D gene: NA; clone size: NA; V gene: TRBV28; CDR3 protein: CASNPQGWPQHF
J gene: TRBJ1-5; D gene: NA; clone size: NA; V gene: TRBV10-1; CDR3 protein: CASSPGAGNQPQHF
J gene: TRBJ2-3; D gene: TRBD2; clone size: few; V gene: TRBV27; CDR3 protein: CASSLYAAGAITDTQYF
J gene: TRBJ1-2; D gene: NA; clone size: once; V gene: TRBV4-2; CDR3 protein: CASSGGDNYGYTF
J gene: TRBJ2-7; D gene: NA; clone size: few; V gene: TRBV5-1; CDR3 protein: CASSLDTGSIAYEQYF
J gene: TRBJ1-1; D gene: NA; clone size: NA; V gene: TRBV18; CDR3 protein: CASSEREAFF
J gene: TRBJ2-1; D gene: NA; clone size: NA; V gene: TRBV20-1; CDR3 protein: CSAPQAGRGNEQFF
J gene: TRBJ2-7; D gene: NA; clone size: few; V gene: TRBV4-3; CDR3 protein: CASSQDPGHTYEQYF
J gene: TRBJ2-1; D gene: NA; clone size: NA; V gene: TRBV6-1; CDR3 protein: CASSEIASLREQFF
J gene: TRBJ2-5; D gene: NA; clone size: few; V gene: TRBV11-2; CDR3 protein: CASSLGYPETQYF
J gene: NA; D gene: NA; clone size: NA; V gene: TRBV9; CDR3 protein: CASSVEGGPSSYNEQYF
J gene: TRBJ1-5; D gene: NA; clone size: few; V gene: TRBV6-5; CDR3 protein: CASGKTDNQPQHF
J gene: TRBJ2-4; D gene: NA; clone size: NA; V gene: TRBV10-3; CDR3 protein: CAISVTVMNIQYF
J gene: TRBJ2-3; D gene: NA; clone size: NA; V gene: TRBV20-1; CDR3 protein: CSARPTTDTQYF
J gene: TRBJ2-7; D gene: NA; clone size: NA; V gene: TRBV6-1; CDR3 protein: CASSEITGSSYEQYF
J gene: TRBJ2-5; D gene: TRBD2; clone size: NA; V gene: TRBV29-1; CDR3 protein: CSVALGGTNEQYF
J gene: TRBJ2-7; D gene: NA; clone size: NA; V gene: TRBV21-1; CDR3 protein: CASSIRDNTYEQYF
J gene: TRBJ1-1; D gene: NA; clone size: NA; V gene: TRBV20-1; CDR3 protein: CSAARQQNTEAFF
J gene: TRBJ2-5; D gene: NA; clone size: few; V gene: TRBV6-5; CDR3 protein: CASSSGFSAETQYF
J gene: TRBJ2-7; D gene: NA; clone size: NA; V gene: TRBV12-3/TRBV12-4; CDR3 protein: CAGKWTDSYEQYF
J gene: TRBJ1-2; D gene: NA; clone size: few; V gene: TRBV5-5; CDR3 protein: CASSELRGAGYTF
J gene: TRBJ1-2; D gene: TRBD1; clone size: NA; V gene: TRBV7-2; CDR3 protein: CASSFPGQPNYGYTF
J gene: TRBJ2-6; D gene: NA; clone size: many; V gene: TRBV20-1; CDR3 protein: CSARNTPYGRGANVLTF
J gene: TRBJ2-7; D gene: NA; clone size: NA; V gene: TRBV4-3; CDR3 protein: CASSQVAWQAYYEQYF
J gene: TRBJ2-5; D gene: NA; clone size: NA; V gene: TRBV7-2; CDR3 protein: CASSSTEETQYF
J gene: TRBJ2-1; D gene: TRBD2; clone size: few; V gene: TRBV6-5; CDR3 protein: CASSYRQGGKNEQFF
J gene: TRBJ2-4; D gene: NA; clone size: few; V gene: TRBV6-1; CDR3 protein: CASSETVAKNIQYF
J gene: TRBJ1-2; D gene: TRBD1; clone size: few; V gene: TRBV12-3/TRBV12-4; CDR3 protein: CASREGQGWGGYTF
J gene: TRBJ2-7; D gene: NA; clone size: once; V gene: TRBV7-2; CDR3 protein: CASSSGARGTYEQYF
J gene: TRBJ2-7; D gene: TRBD2; clone size: NA; V gene: TRBV6-6; CDR3 protein: CASRRLAGLSYEQYF
J gene: TRBJ2-3; D gene: NA; clone size: once; V gene: TRBV4-1; CDR3 protein: CASSQGSGTIDTQYF
J gene: TRBJ2-7; D gene: TRBD1; clone size: NA; V gene: TRBV7-2; CDR3 protein: CASSWGAGRGQYEQYF
J gene: TRBJ1-2; D gene: NA; clone size: NA; V gene: TRBV9; CDR3 protein: CASSAPGGHYGYTF
J gene: TRBJ2-3; D gene: NA; clone size: NA; V gene: TRBV7-9; CDR3 protein: CASSIAAGISTQYF
J gene: NA; D gene: TRBD2; clone size: NA; V gene: TRBV27; CDR3 protein: CASSLADTSGYEQYF
J gene: TRBJ1-2; D gene: NA; clone size: NA; V gene: TRBV5-1; CDR3 protein: CASSGAQGYGYTF
J gene: TRBJ2-4; D gene: NA; clone size: NA; V gene: TRBV12-3/TRBV12-4; CDR3 protein: CASSFLHRNIQYF
J gene: TRBJ2-7; D gene: NA; clone size: few; V gene: TRBV10-3; CDR3 protein: CAIRMDRESYEQYF
J gene: TRBJ2-6; D gene: TRBD1; clone size: NA; V gene: TRBV20-1; CDR3 protein: CSATTGSISGANVLTF